The rows below give T cell receptor beta chains drawn from one sample of a study of graft-versus-host responses after intestinal transplantation. Data came from immunoSEQ multiplex PCR; TCRdb stores just in-frame clones and leaves some out. The sample has about 9,600 clones, around 84% seen once. The sequencing here drew on ileum tissue, taken approximately 530 days after intestinal transplant. These receptor sequences come from a human patient who received an intestinal transplant, so some T cells may come from the graft donor. The CDR3 runs from the conserved cysteine through the conserved F or W. Fields, in order: J gene, V gene, D gene, clone size, CDR3 protein, CDR3 DNA. D genes are given only for firm matches. Size tells how often a clone was seen (once, few, many) or the class of an expanded clone, and some rows leave it out.

>TRBJ2-1|TRBV10-1|-|-
CASSESGVSPYNEQFF
TGCGCCAGCAGTGAGTCGGGGGTCTCGCCATACAATGAGCAGTTCTTC
>TRBJ2-5|TRBV5-6|TRBD1|once
CASSTGGTGQKEQYF
TGTGCCAGCAGCACTGGCGGGACAGGGCAAAAGGAGCAGTACTTC
>TRBJ2-2|TRBV4-3|TRBD2|-
CASSQDRAGGPSGELFF
TGCGCCAGCAGCCAAGATCGCGCGGGGGGGCCGTCCGGGGAGCTGTTTTTT
>TRBJ2-5|TRBV7-2|TRBD2|-
CASSLEASGGFQWTQYF
TGTGCCAGCAGCTTAGAGGCTAGCGGGGGGTTCCAATGGACCCAGTACTTC
>TRBJ1-1|TRBV18|-|-
CASSPVSLSNTEAFF
TGTGCCAGCTCACCCGTTTCCCTCTCTAACACTGAAGCTTTCTTT
>TRBJ2-5|TRBV15|-|few
CATSWRQVGVDEQYF
TGTGCCACCAGCTGGCGACAGGTGGGGGTGGATGAGCAGTACTTC
>TRBJ1-4|TRBV19|TRBD1|-
CASSISGTGDYATNEKLFF
TGTGCCAGTAGTATATCCGGGACAGGGGACTATGCAACTAATGAAAAACTGTTTTTT
>TRBJ2-7|TRBV7-2|-|few
CASSLQGYEQYF
TGTGCCAGCAGCTTACAGGGGTACGAGCAGTACTTC
>TRBJ2-3|TRBV5-4|-|-
CASSLTLYPSTDTQYF
TGTGCCAGCAGCTTGACCCTGTATCCCTCTACAGATACGCAGTATTTT
>TRBJ2-1|TRBV5-4|-|-
CASSLEGFGEQFF
TGTGCCAGCAGCTTGGAGGGGTTTGGTGAGCAGTTCTTC
>TRBJ1-2|TRBV27|TRBD1|once
CASSPPGQGFYGYTF
TGTGCCAGCAGCCCCCCGGGACAGGGGTTCTATGGCTACACCTTC
>TRBJ2-7|TRBV28|TRBD2|-
CASSPGTSGLYEQYF
TGTGCCAGCAGTCCCGGGACTAGCGGGCTTTACGAGCAGTACTTC
>TRBJ1-1|TRBV11-2|-|once
CASSSTGSRRTEAFF
TGTGCCAGCAGCTCGACAGGCTCCAGGAGGACTGAAGCTTTCTTT
>TRBJ1-1|TRBV6-5|-|-
CASSHGTPFSTEAFF
TGTGCCAGCAGCCATGGGACACCGTTTAGCACTGAAGCTTTCTTT
>TRBJ1-2|TRBV2|TRBD1|-
CAGLRRGSLYGYTF
TGTGCCGGCCTACGCAGGGGGAGCCTCTATGGCTACACCTTC
>TRBJ1-2|TRBV4-1|-|once
CASSQDGSGWRTGGGYTF
TGCGCCAGCAGCCAAGATGGGAGTGGCTGGCGGACCGGGGGTGGCTACACCTTC
>TRBJ1-5|TRBV7-8|-|-
CASSSIRWQALVSNQPQHF
TGTGCCAGCAGCTCAATCAGGTGGCAGGCCTTAGTTAGCAATCAGCCCCAGCATTTT
>TRBJ2-7|TRBV21-1|-|-
CASSKGPGQLLYEQYF
TGTGCCAGCAGCAAAGGACCGGGACAACTACTCTACGAGCAGTACTTC
>TRBJ1-4|TRBV5-1|TRBD1|-
CAISPDRGNEKLFF
TGCGCCATCAGCCCCGACAGGGGTAATGAAAAACTGTTTTTT
>TRBJ1-4|TRBV7-6|TRBD1|-
CASSRDRGLGEKLFF
TGTGCCAGCAGCCGTGACAGGGGGCTGGGGGAAAAACTGTTTTTT
>TRBJ1-2|TRBV6-5|TRBD1|-
CASSEGTGVGYTF
TGTGCCAGCAGTGAAGGGACAGGGGTTGGCTACACCTTC
>TRBJ2-1|TRBV19|TRBD2|-
CASSIAAGVYNEQFF
TGTGCCAGTAGTATAGCAGCGGGAGTCTACAATGAGCAGTTCTTC
>TRBJ2-7|TRBV4-2|TRBD2|-
CASSQALAGGPYEQYF
TGTGCCAGCAGCCAAGCCCTAGCGGGAGGGCCTTATGAGCAGTACTTC
>TRBJ2-5|TRBV2|-|-
CASCSPRTSKETQYF
TGTGCCAGCTGTTCCCCCAGAACCTCCAAAGAGACCCAGTACTTC
>TRBJ1-1|TRBV30|-|-
CAWSGRGNTEAFF
TGTGCCTGGAGTGGCCGGGGGAACACTGAAGCTTTCTTT
>TRBJ2-7|TRBV2|TRBD1|-
CASSVRQGVEQYF
TGTGCCAGCAGTGTACGACAGGGAGTCGAGCAGTACTTC
>TRBJ2-2|TRBV5-6|TRBD1|-
CAGQRTGRRTGELFF
TGTGCCGGGCAACGGACAGGGAGGCGCACCGGGGAGCTGTTTTTT
>TRBJ1-2|TRBV11-2|-|-
CASSLGPGRNYGYTF
TGTGCCAGCAGCTTAGGTCCGGGTAGGAACTATGGCTACACCTTC
>TRBJ1-2|TRBV30|-|few
CAWSEGDYGYTF
TGTGCCTGGAGTGAGGGAGACTATGGCTACACCTTC
>TRBJ2-3|TRBV19|-|once
CASSIPGQNTDTQYF
TGTGCCAGTAGTATACCGGGACAAAACACAGATACGCAGTATTTT
>TRBJ2-5|TRBV10-3|TRBD2|-
CAISEAPPGGPFAETQYF
TGTGCCATCAGTGAAGCCCCGCCGGGGGGGCCTTTCGCCGAGACCCAGTACTTC
>TRBJ1-2|TRBV4-3|-|-
CASSQDIDGAYGYTF
TGCGCCAGCAGCCAAGATATAGACGGGGCCTATGGCTACACCTTC
>TRBJ2-1|TRBV10-1|TRBD2|-
CASSEGLAGGNEQFF
TGCGCCAGCAGTGAAGGGCTAGCGGGAGGCAATGAGCAGTTCTTC
>TRBJ1-1|TRBV6-4|TRBD1|-
CASSDRENTEAFF
TGTGCCAGCAGCGACAGGGAGAACACTGAAGCTTTCTTT
>TRBJ2-1|TRBV7-9|-|-
CASSLNWPRSEQFF
TGTGCCAGCAGCTTAAATTGGCCCAGGAGTGAGCAGTTCTTC
>TRBJ2-1|TRBV9|-|few
CASSVVSSYNEQFF
TGTGCCAGCAGCGTAGTTAGCTCCTACAATGAGCAGTTCTTC
>TRBJ2-3|TRBV9|-|-
CASSPQTSTDTQYF
TGTGCCAGCAGCCCCCAGACCAGCACAGATACGCAGTATTTT
>TRBJ1-3|TRBV6-5|TRBD1|-
CASRSDRGPGNTIYF
TGTGCCAGCAGATCGGACAGGGGGCCTGGAAACACCATATATTTT
>TRBJ1-2|TRBV11-2|TRBD1|-
CASSLQGSFDYGYTF
TGTGCCAGCAGTTTACAGGGGTCCTTTGACTATGGCTACACCTTC
>TRBJ2-3|TRBV7-9|-|-
CASSLADTQYF
TGTGCCAGCAGCTTAGCAGATACGCAGTATTTT
>TRBJ1-1|TRBV5-1|-|-
CASSFQGMAEAFF
TGCGCCAGCAGCTTTCAGGGGATGGCTGAAGCTTTCTTT
>TRBJ1-6|TRBV11-3|-|-
CASSLDNNSPLHF
TGTGCCAGCAGCTTAGACAATAATTCACCCCTCCACTTT
>TRBJ1-2|TRBV5-6|-|-
CASSSTSSNYGYTF
TGTGCCAGCAGTTCCACATCCTCCAACTATGGCTACACCTTC